Below, 29 T cell receptor beta chains from the same sample are listed, as sequenced in a study of vaccination and CD4 T cells after COVID-19. Treatment of the sample: roughly ten-day PBMC culture with coronavirus spike peptide pools or control peptides (ViraFEST assay). Cultured CD4+ T cell DNA was sequenced using the Oncomine TCR Beta short-read assay. TCRdb independently ran MiXCR on the PCR reads; one entry per CDR3 protein. The table records roughly 24,000 distinct CDR3 sequences, around 66% of them present only once. No antigen has been assigned to these receptors. Sequencing was carried out using CD4+ T cells from blood, cultured in vitro. These receptors were collected from a human donor who had recovered from COVID-19.

V is TRBV19 and J is TRBJ1-2; D possibly corresponds to TRBD1 (6 bases). Germline assignment: CDR1 LNHDA and CDR2 SQIVND (reference sequence). The CDR3 sequence is 14 residues long. With 7 bases removed from V and 3 bases from J, the gap between germline ends came to 15 bases. DNA for the CDR3: TGTGCCAGTACCCAGGACAGAGCGTACTATGGCTACACCTTC. This codes for CASTQDRAYYGYTF.

The CDR3 coding sequence is TGTGCCAGCAATACCGGGATCGGAGGTAAGAACACTGAAGCTTTCTTT. Residues: CASNTGIGGKNTEAFF. This chain joins TRBV2 and TRBJ1-1, with D unclear. The germline V and J ends were trimmed by 7 bases and 1 base, with 19 bases remaining between them. Germline lookup yields CDR1 SNHLY and CDR2 FYNNEI. This CDR3 has 16 amino acids.

This chain joins TRBV20-1 and TRBJ2-3, with 7 bases aligning to TRBD1. The CDR3 length is 14 residues. The V segment lost 3 bases and the J segment 0 bases; nucleotides outside the gene matches: 3. CDR1 and CDR2 from the germline V gene are DFQATT and SNEGSKA (reference sequence). The CDR3 DNA sequence: TGCAGTGCTAGCCGGGACAGAAGCACAGATACGCAGTATTTT. Its protein is CSASRDRSTDTQYF.

The V call is TRBV6-5, the J call TRBJ1-1; a possible D gene is TRBD1 (5 bases). The CDR3 is 17 residues long. Trimming cost V 2 bases and J 0 bases, with 16 bases left between them. CDR1 is MNHEY, CDR2 SVGAGI, per germline. The CDR3 spells CASSYPGTAPMNTEAFF. CDR3 DNA: TGTGCCAGCAGTTACCCCGGGACTGCCCCGATGAACACTGAAGCTTTCTTT.

This chain links TRBV5-1 with TRBJ1-6; weak D call: TRBD1 (6 bases). Trimming pared 3 bases from V and 6 bases from J, leaving 10 bases between. The germline V gene has CDR1 SGHRS and CDR2 YFSETQ. The CDR3 has 14 residues. CDR3 bases: TGCGCCAGCAGCTCCGGACAGTTTAATTCACCCCTCCACTTT. Its translation is CASSSGQFNSPLHF.

The V and J genes are TRBV7-9 and TRBJ1-1; D might be TRBD1 (5 bases). This CDR3 comprises 13 residues. Trimming left V 5 bases short and J 1 base short, with 8 bases between. Germline lookup yields CDR1 SEHNR and CDR2 FQNEAQ (reference sequence). CDR3 region: CASSQGTNTEAFF. CDR3 sequence (DNA): TGTGCCAGCAGCCAAGGGACGAACACTGAAGCTTTCTTT. Full variable domain (remainder filled in from reference TRBV7-9 and TRBJ1-1): DTGVSQNPRHKITKRGQNVTFRCDPISEHNRLYWYRQTLGQGPEFLTYFQNEAQLEKSRLLSDRFSAERPKGSFSTLEIQRTEQGDSAMYLCASSQGTNTEAFFGQGTRLTVV.

The rearrangement links TRBV7-2 to TRBJ2-6; D remains ambiguous. Germline lookup yields CDR1 SGHTA and CDR2 FQGNSA. Trimming left V 4 bases short and J 2 bases short, with 12 bases between. This CDR3 spans 16 amino acids. Here the CDR3 reads CASSYGTSPGANVLTF. CDR3 DNA: TGTGCCAGCAGCTACGGAACTTCACCTGGGGCCAACGTCCTGACTTTC.

A remark on this clonotype: The conserved closing phenylalanine or tryptophan is absent in this CDR3, likely reflecting a read error. V gene TRBV27 combines with J gene TRBJ2-5; a possible D gene is TRBD2 (6 bases). Germline values: CDR1 MNHEY, CDR2 SMNVEV (reference sequence). With 8 bases removed from V and 5 bases from J, the gap between germline ends came to 12 bases. The CDR3 spans 12 residues. CDR3 nucleotides: TGTGCCAGCTGGGACTCGGGGGAGACCCAGTACTAC. Amino acids: CASWDSGETQYY.

This clonotype was counted a single time. The chain is built from TRBV15 and TRBJ2-7; 8 bases are shared with TRBD2. The CDR3 loop spans 17 amino acids. Per the germline V gene, CDR1 is LNHNV and CDR2 is YYDKDF (reference sequence). After removal of 0 bases from V and 0 bases from J, the junction contained 7 bases not matched to a gene. CDR3 in DNA: TGTGCCACCAGCAGAGATCAGATCAGCGGGAGCTCCTACGAGCAGTACTTC. Translated: CATSRDQISGSSYEQYF.

The chain combines TRBV20-1 with TRBJ1-2; unclear D gene. Germline CDR1 is DFQATT and CDR2 is SNEGSKA (reference sequence). The CDR3 loop spans 15 amino acids. The V gene lost 3 bases and the J gene lost 8 bases, with 22 bases spanning the gap. In nucleotides, the CDR3 is TGCAGTGCTAGTCCCAGGTCGACTGCGTATATGGGCTACACCTTC. Translating it yields CSASPRSTAYMGYTF.

The chain combines TRBV20-1 with TRBJ1-1, with 9 bases lining up with TRBD1. V lost 3 bases and J lost 2; bases outside the gene matches: 7. The CDR3 consists of 15 residues. Germline loops: CDR1 DFQATT, CDR2 SNEGSKA (reference sequence). CDR3 protein: CSARPNRGLNTEAFF. The CDR3 nucleotides read TGCAGTGCTAGGCCTAACAGGGGGCTCAACACTGAAGCTTTCTTT.

In its sample, this clonotype was seen a few times. V is TRBV6-1 and J is TRBJ2-5; 9 bases match TRBD2. In germline, CDR1 is MNHNS, CDR2 SASEGT. V trimming: 5 bases; J trimming: 1 base; junction bases outside the gene matches: 11. This CDR3 region has 17 residues. CDR3 region: CASSHGDLAGTQETQYF. The CDR3 region has the DNA TGTGCCAGCAGTCACGGGGACCTAGCGGGAACCCAAGAGACCCAGTACTTC.

This rearrangement joins TRBV6-5 to TRBJ2-1; 10 bases map to TRBD2. V lost 0 bases to trimming and J lost 7 bases; unmatched junction nucleotides: 6. The CDR3 runs to 16 residues. Per germline, CDR1 MNHEY and CDR2 SVGAGI. Here the CDR3 DNA reads TGTGCCAGCAGTTACTCGATACTAGCGGGACGGAATGAGCAGTTCTTC. The encoded protein is CASSYSILAGRNEQFF.

V gene TRBV4-3 combines with J gene TRBJ2-3, with no clear D. The CDR3 is 16 amino acids. The germline V and J ends were trimmed by 0 bases and 0 bases, with 10 bases remaining between them. Per the germline V gene, CDR1 is LGHNA and CDR2 is YSLEER. The CDR3 DNA reads TGCGCCAGCAGCCAAGATCGTACTTCTAGCACAGATACGCAGTATTTT. Residues: CASSQDRTSSTDTQYF.

The chain has TRBV29-1 and TRBJ2-7, with D perhaps given as TRBD1 or TRBD2 (6 bases each). CDR3 size: 11 residues. Trimming took 2 bases from V and 5 from J, leaving 7 bases between them. The germline CDR1 and CDR2 sequences are SQVTM and ANQGSEA. CDR3 in amino acids: CSVERGDEQYF. CDR3 bases: TGCAGCGTTGAAAGGGGGGACGAGCAGTACTTC.

This clonotype has more than one count but fewer than ten. J is TRBJ1-2 and V is TRBV6-5; 9 nucleotides line up with TRBD1. This CDR3 is built from 15 residues. The germline V gene has CDR1 MNHEY and CDR2 SVGAGI. Trimming took 2 bases from V and 8 from J; bases not matched to a gene: 9. Here the CDR3 reads CASSYTTGGEQGYTF. CDR3 sequence (DNA): TGTGCCAGCAGTTACACCACAGGGGGCGAGCAGGGCTACACCTTC.

There are a few counts of this clonotype. The chain joins TRBV20-1 to TRBJ1-5, with 7 nucleotides matching TRBD1. The ends lost 2 bases at V and 9 bases at J; junction bases unmatched: 1. Germline lookup yields CDR1 DFQATT and CDR2 SNEGSKA (reference sequence). The CDR3 runs to 11 residues. DNA for the CDR3: TGCAGTGCTAGACACAGGGGGCCCCAGCATTTT. As protein: CSARHRGPQHF.

The rearrangement uses TRBV7-8 and TRBJ1-1; 9 positions agree with TRBD1. The V gene's germline CDR1 is SGHVS and CDR2 FQNEAQ. The CDR3 is 14 residues long. Germline trimming cut 4 bases from V and 5 bases from J; bases unmatched to any gene: 5. CDR3 sequence: CASSSQTGGTEAFF. The CDR3 DNA sequence: TGTGCCAGCAGCTCCCAGACAGGGGGGACTGAAGCTTTCTTT.

J is TRBJ2-7 and V is TRBV7-8, with 7 bases that match TRBD2. Germline loops: CDR1 SGHVS, CDR2 FQNEAQ. This CDR3 spans 14 amino acids. V lost 5 bases, J lost 3 bases, and 7 bases stayed unmatched. CDR3 sequence reads: CASSPRWGGYEQYF. Here the CDR3 DNA reads TGTGCCAGCAGCCCCCGCTGGGGGGGCTACGAGCAGTACTTC.

The chain employs TRBV7-2 and TRBJ1-2, with 7 bases matching TRBD1. V dropped 5 bases and J dropped 5; count of bases not matched to a gene: 14. This CDR3 comprises 16 residues. The V gene's germline CDR1 is SGHTA and CDR2 FQGNSA. The CDR3 protein is CASSPTPRQGGYGYTF. The CDR3 DNA is TGTGCCAGCAGCCCCACACCTCGACAGGGCGGGTATGGCTACACCTTC.

CDR3 coding DNA: TGTGCCAGTAGTGCCTCGACTAGCGGGAGGACCTACGAGCAGTACTTC. Protein sequence: CASSASTSGRTYEQYF. This chain links TRBV19 with TRBJ2-7; TRBD2 matches at 13 bases. The CDR3 has 16 residues. Trimming took 5 bases from V and 2 from J; bases not matched to a gene: 6. Germline CDR1 reads LNHDA; CDR2 reads SQIVND (reference sequence).

This clonotype was observed a single time. V gene TRBV19 combines with J gene TRBJ2-3; 10 nucleotides align to TRBD2. In germline, CDR1 is LNHDA, CDR2 SQIVND (reference sequence). The CDR3 is made up of 16 amino acids. Unmatched junction bases numbered 12, after V lost 6 bases and J lost 6 bases. The CDR3 region is CASRTRASGSHDTQYF. The CDR3 DNA reads as TGTGCCAGTAGGACTCGGGCTAGCGGGAGTCACGATACGCAGTATTTT.

V gene TRBV7-9 combines with J gene TRBJ1-3, with TRBD1 matching over 10 bases. This CDR3 region has 15 residues. The germline V gene encodes CDR1 SEHNR and CDR2 FQNEAQ (reference sequence). The trim removed 4 bases at V and 1 base at J, leaving 1 base unmatched. CDR3 sequence (DNA): TGTGCCAGCAGCTCGGGACAGGGGTCTGGAAACACCATATATTTT. It yields the protein CASSSGQGSGNTIYF.

The chain uses TRBV20-1 and TRBJ1-6, with a tentative D call TRBD1 (5 bases). The V end lost 5 bases, the J end lost 10 bases, and 15 bases lay between the germline ends. The CDR3 consists of 13 residues. In germline, CDR1 is DFQATT, CDR2 SNEGSKA (reference sequence). The CDR3 loop reads CSAAGRAISPLHF. In nucleotides, the CDR3 is TGCAGTGCTGCGGGACGGGCAATATCACCCCTCCACTTT.

The J gene is TRBJ2-7, the V gene TRBV20-1; D gene unclear. The CDR3 has 15 residues. Germline CDR1 reads DFQATT; CDR2 reads SNEGSKA (reference sequence). V was trimmed by 3 bases and J by 2 bases, leaving 17 bases between them. The CDR3 region is CSARRTGLAPYEQYF. Written as DNA, the CDR3 is TGCAGTGCTAGGCGGACCGGCTTGGCGCCCTACGAGCAGTACTTC.

The chain is built from TRBV7-6 and TRBJ1-5; D ambiguous. This CDR3 is built from 16 residues. Germline values: CDR1 SGHVS, CDR2 FNYEAQ. Trimming left V 5 bases short and J 0 bases short, with 14 bases between. CDR3 protein: CASSLEAEHSNQPQHF. CDR3 nucleotides: TGTGCCAGCAGCCTAGAGGCCGAGCATAGCAATCAGCCCCAGCATTTT.

The chain couples TRBV7-2 to TRBJ1-2, with a possible D match to TRBD1 (6 bases). CDR3 size: 13 residues. Looked up from germline, CDR1 is SGHTA and CDR2 is FQGNSA. V dropped 2 bases and J dropped 7 bases, with 11 bases sitting between them. The CDR3 loop reads CASSLPGRGGYTF. The CDR3 DNA is TGTGCCAGCAGCTTACCAGGCAGGGGTGGCTACACCTTC. The variable domain in full, with the rest retrieved from reference TRBV7-2 and TRBJ1-2, is GAGVSQSPSNKVTEKGKDVELRCDPISGHTALYWYRQSLGQGLEFLIYFQGNSAPDKSGLPSDRFSAERTGGSVSTLTIQRTQQEDSAVYLCASSLPGRGGYTFGSGTRLTVV.

V gene TRBV19 combines with J gene TRBJ2-1; 9 bases map to TRBD2. The CDR3 length is 16 residues. CDR1 and CDR2 from the germline V gene are LNHDA and SQIVND (reference sequence). V lost 5 bases, J lost 4 bases, and 9 bases stayed unmatched. CDR3 sequence reads: CASSQPGLAVYNEQFF. The CDR3 DNA sequence: TGTGCCAGTAGTCAACCGGGACTAGCAGTTTACAATGAGCAGTTCTTC.

V and J are TRBV11-2 and TRBJ1-5; D not resolved. This CDR3 comprises 16 residues. The germline V gene encodes CDR1 SGHAT and CDR2 FQNNGV. V was pared by 5 bases and J by 1 base, with 15 bases between. The CDR3 DNA is TGTGCCAGCAGCCAAGATGCCGGTACGAGCAATCAGCCCCAGCATTTT. This sequence encodes CASSQDAGTSNQPQHF.